This T cell receptor (beta chain) was sequenced during a study of CD8 T cells in ankylosing spondylitis (TCRdb year 2017). Background for the entire study: The study profiled T cell receptor beta repertoires in healthy donors and ankylosing spondylitis patients to find disease-linked TCR variants. Peripheral blood was sampled, and synovial fluid was additionally collected from ankylosing spondylitis patients. The full study cohort was made up of approximately 27 ankylosing spondylitis patients and about a hundred healthy donors.

The data were produced on an Illumina HiSeq 2500. TCR beta libraries were prepared by quantitative 5'-RACE with molecular barcodes. The paper's processing steps were these. Disease-linked TCR variants were identified with a new computational method built on a probabilistic model of VDJ rearrangement. TCRdb applied fastp at Q25 and MiXCR to the public reads, then kept only in-frame beta chains. Rows are unified per CDR3 protein, each entry keeping the most common DNA and genes. The V and J calls, along with clone size, are taken from TCRdb and not from the paper's own processing. The sample table shows about 140,000 distinct CDR3 sequences, and approximately 9.2% are seen once. The ten top clones hold about 7.1% of the sample. The paper as a whole reports these results and caveats: A CD8+ phenotype was shown by the disease-linked clones, which were found at relatively low frequencies in peripheral blood. The disease-linked clones were reported to be significantly enriched in matched synovial fluid samples from ankylosing spondylitis patients. A TCR beta motif of several highly homologous amino acid variants appeared characteristic of blood from ankylosing spondylitis patients. Some TCR beta motif variants had previously been reported in synovial fluid and blood of reactive arthritis patients, which suggested common disease-initiation mechanisms.

Synovial fluid samples were paired with blood samples taken from the same ankylosing spondylitis patients. From cysteine to phenylalanine, the CDR3 is 14 amino acids long. The sequence is cut down to CDR3 DNA, 42 bases in frame from base 1. V is pruned by 4 bases and J by 2 bases, leaving 5 bases of the junction without a gene match. This clonotype was detected a few times. The target of this receptor is not known. No clone much larger than this one lies a single base away; base qualities are absent. The TCR comes from a male donor with ankylosing spondylitis. The V and J segments used are TRBV12-3 or TRBV12-4 and TRBJ2-7; 7 junctional bases match TRBD1. The sample comprised synovial fluid, either unsorted or a sorted T cell fraction (not recorded which). The nucleotide sequence is TGTGCCAGCAGTTCCAACAGGGGTACCTACGAGCAGTACTTC. It translates to CASSSNRGTYEQYF.